The clone carrying this TCR beta chain was recorded a few times. TCRdb independently ran MiXCR on the 5' RACE reads; one entry per CDR3 protein. The table includes about 70,000 distinct CDR3 sequences, about 15% detected once. The data derive from a study of HIV-infected patients and healthy controls. CDR3 length: 14 residues. V lost 10 bases to trimming and J lost 0 bases, with 13 bases between them. Germline V gene sequence: CDR1 ENHRY, CDR2 SYGVKD. The chain joins TRBV10-3 to TRBJ2-1; TRBD1 is a possible D gene (5 bases). The material sequenced was CD4+ T cells from blood. This clonotype was sampled from a human donor in good health. The CDR3 region is CATKGMNSYNEQFF. The CDR3 nucleotides are TGTGCCACCAAGGGGATGAACTCCTACAATGAGCAGTTCTTC.